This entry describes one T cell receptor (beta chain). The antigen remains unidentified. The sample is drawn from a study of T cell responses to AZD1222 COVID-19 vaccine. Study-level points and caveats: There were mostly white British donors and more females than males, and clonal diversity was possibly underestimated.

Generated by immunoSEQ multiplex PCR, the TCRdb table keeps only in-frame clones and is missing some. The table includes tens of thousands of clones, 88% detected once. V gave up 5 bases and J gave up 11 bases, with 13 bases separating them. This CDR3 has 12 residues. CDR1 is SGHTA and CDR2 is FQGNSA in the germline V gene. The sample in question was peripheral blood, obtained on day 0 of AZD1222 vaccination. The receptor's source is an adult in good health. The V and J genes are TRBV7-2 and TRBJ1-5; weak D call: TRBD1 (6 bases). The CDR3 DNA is TGTGCCAGCAGCCTCCAACAGGGAACCCAGCATTTT. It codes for CASSLQQGTQHF.